This T cell receptor beta chain was recovered during a study of T cell responses to AZD1222 COVID-19 vaccine (dated by TCRdb to the early 2020s). For context, the study as a whole: A total of under 250 trial participants underwent TCR sequencing, of whom under 220 had received two doses of AZD1222 and around 26 had received two doses of the MenACWY control vaccine. Enrollment into the trials was organized by age into subgroups of 18-55, 56-69 and 70-plus years, and those subgroups contained around 150, 28 and 57 TCR-sequenced participants, respectively.

This clone was seen more than once but under ten times. The clone's antigen remains unknown. The sample holds no much larger clone one base away, and base qualities are not on file. Broad study findings and their caveats: Because no samples from the day 14 peak response were available, repertoires could be characterized only after the peak T cell response. Reportedly, close to half of the unique spike-specific TCRs recognized epitopes lying outside the regions that are mutated in the B.1.351 and B.1.1.7 variants. Most participants were white British and females outnumbered males, and the authors suggested that clonal diversity may have been underestimated. Vaccine-associated CD4 TCRs spanned the whole spike protein, with dominant responses in regions 160-218 and 743-854. Conclusions about previously exposed vaccinees are limited, since just a handful of AZD1222 recipients were seropositive for SARS-CoV-2 at baseline. In the small 56-69-year group, the increase in depth fell short of significance, most likely because of low power. Spike-specific TCR breadth and depth rose significantly after two AZD1222 doses compared with day 0 and with MenACWY recipients.

In light of the paper, this sample's time point label describes: about 28 days (+/-7) after the second vaccine dose. AZD1222 recipients with second doses at about 4 weeks or about 12 weeks were pooled, because spike-specific TCR depth and breadth did not differ between schedules. Samples from vaccinated people were obtained from the UK trials COV001 and COV002, which included a single-blind randomized controlled phase 2/3 trial of AZD1222 (ChAdOx1 nCoV-19) in healthy adults. For TCRbeta chain sequencing, PBMC samples were collected from trial participants at day 0 and at day 28 after the second dose. The CDR3 regions of human TCRbeta chains were subjected to immunosequencing. The authors' pipeline ran thus. Repertoire TCRs were matched against a reference library of SARS-CoV-2-specific TCRs generated with the MIRA antigen-specificity platform. Breadth was defined as the fraction of unique TCRs that were SARS-CoV-2-associated. Depth was defined as the fraction of total T cells that were SARS-CoV-2-associated. Each spike-specific TCR was assigned to its reactive spike region and to a CD4 or CD8 class using the MIRA data. Log10-transformed breadth and depth values were compared by one-way ANOVA with Sidak's multiple comparisons tests. This immuneACCESS table, as held by TCRdb, lists in-frame sequences with V and J called but not all clones. Of the missing ones, under half trace to an unresolved V gene in checked studies; the others have no known cause. V and J calls and clone size are as listed in that table; D and trimming were resolved from the DNA. The sample profile shows more than 80,000 clones; around 93% of them were found once. Together, the top ten hold 25% to 30% of the sample.

The receptor was derived from an adult who received the AZD1222 COVID-19 vaccine. The source material was peripheral blood, sampled 28 days after the second AZD1222 dose.

For the CDR3, the sequence is CASSETGLATDTQYF. DNA sequence: TGTGCCAGCAGTGAGACTGGGCTAGCGACAGATACGCAGTATTTT. The chain is made from TRBV7-2 and TRBJ2-3; the D gene is possibly TRBD2, with 6 bases matching. The germline V gene encodes CDR1 SGHTA and CDR2 FQGNSA. The CDR3, cysteine through phenylalanine, is 15 amino acids long. Only the CDR3 region is kept as DNA, spanning 45 bases read in frame from base 1. V sheds 6 bases and J sheds 3 bases, leaving 16 bases between their ends.